This TCR beta chain emerged from a study of monozygotic twins with inflammatory bowel disease. Study-wide results and limits: Lower sharing of clonotypes with other individuals was seen in IBD patients than in healthy twins. This was most marked in patients showing signs of disease activity. IBD-affected twins scored below their healthy co-twins in TCRbeta diversity (inverse Simpson). Separate T cell subtypes could not be resolved from one another. Patient repertoires may carry noise from differing immunosuppressive treatments.

No DNA is given; TCRdb re-called the 5' RACE reads and lists each CDR3 protein once. This sample's table reports 300,000 to 400,000 distinct CDR3 sequences. Details on this clonotype: Its specificity is not known.

Per germline, CDR1 SGHKS and CDR2 YYEKEE (reference sequence). The CDR3 totals 15 residues. The sample consisted of blood. The chain joins TRBV5-5 to TRBJ1-5; the D call of TRBD1 rests on TCRdb alone, since no DNA is present to check it. This sequence originates from a human donor with ulcerative colitis or Crohn's disease, or a healthy co-twin of an affected twin (not recorded which). CDR3: CASSLTGRGDQPQHF.